The clone carrying this T cell receptor beta chain appeared once. The antigen is unknown. This specimen belongs to a study of shared clonotypes between healthy human individuals. Study outcomes and limitations: Across subsets, estimated richness was generally greater for naive than for memory populations. A handful of donors had roughly 5% of their naive CD4 clonotypes in common.

V lost 5 bases, J lost 5 bases, and 18 bases lay in between. The CDR3 sequence is 15 residues long. Germline lookup yields CDR1 SEHNR and CDR2 FQNEAQ (reference sequence). Sorted-subset replicate PCRs used approximately 180 ng of genomic DNA. This amount corresponded to some 32,000 T cell genomes. The table came from immunoSEQ multiplex PCR; TCRdb's copy has only in-frame clones and leaves some out. The sample holds 2 million to 3 million clones, more than 85% seen once. This clonotype originated in a man aged 18 to 35 in good health. Some clones in this sample may be carry-over from other donors' samples. The sample taken for sequencing was naive CD4+ T cells from PBMCs. The subset is: CD45RA+ positively selected. The V and J genes are TRBV7-9 and TRBJ1-1; the D gene is possibly TRBD1 (5 bases). As DNA, the CDR3 is TGTGCCAGCAGCCGAGGGACCCCCGGGGGGACTGAAGCTTTCTTT. Protein: CASSRGTPGGTEAFF.